The present entry profiles one TCR beta chain with its context. As yet, its antigen is unknown. The sample holds other DNA sequences that translate to the same CDR3. The data originate from a study of pediatric ulcerative colitis. The overall study: Disease was pancolitis in over five and left-sided in two, histology-confirmed.

Clones were read by immunoSEQ multiplex PCR, and TCRdb kept only the in-frame ones, dropping some. The top ten hold around 16% of the sample, which has about 22,000 clones, roughly 70% seen once. Rectal tissue came from one to two pinch biopsies taken at colonoscopy. Study observations and caveats: Compared with controls, ulcerative colitis showed greater blood-rectum clone sharing. Total lymphocyte DNA, not sorted subsets, was the template.

This CDR3 spans 14 amino acids. CDR1 is SGHRS and CDR2 is YFSETQ in the germline V gene. Trimming cost V 1 base and J 2 bases, with 9 bases left between them. This sequence was found in a boy aged 10-17 years with severe ulcerative colitis. Material: gut tissue. This rearrangement joins TRBV5-1 to TRBJ1-1, with D unclear. CDR3 in amino acids: CASSLSGLNTEAFF. The CDR3 region has the DNA TGCGCCAGCAGCTTGTCAGGTTTAAACACTGAAGCTTTCTTT.